The next 30 T cell receptor beta chains were all read from a single sample in a study of response to subunit inactivated influenza vaccine. TCRdb reprocessed the RT-PCR reads via MiXCR and lists one record per CDR3 protein. The sample records about 500,000 distinct CDR3 sequences, around 13% being singletons. The material sequenced was PBMCs from blood, taken roughly 47 days after vaccination. Receptor source: a middle-aged man who received an inactivated influenza vaccine.

This clonotype was seen a few times. The gene calls are TRBV28 and TRBJ2-1; possible D gene TRBD2, 6 bases. The germline CDR1 and CDR2 sequences are MDHEN and SYDVKM. V dropped 3 bases and J dropped 4 bases, with 10 bases sitting between them. This CDR3 spans 14 amino acids. The CDR3 region is CASSFLSGYNEQFF. The CDR3 DNA sequence: TGTGCCAGCAGTTTCCTTAGCGGATACAATGAGCAGTTCTTC. The whole variable domain, remainder taken from reference TRBV28 and TRBJ2-1, is DVKVTQSSRYLVKRTGEKVFLECVQDMDHENMFWYRQDPGLGLRLIYFSYDVKMKEKGDIPEGYSVSREKKERFSLILESASTNQTSMYLCASSFLSGYNEQFFGPGTRLTVL.

This clonotype was seen a few times. The chain recombines TRBV2 with TRBJ1-5; 9 positions match TRBD1. V was pared by 4 bases and J by 2 bases, with 3 bases of the junction left unmatched. The CDR3 runs 15 residues. Germline V gene lookup returns CDR1 SNHLY and CDR2 FYNNEI. The CDR3 spells CASSGTGVRNQPQHF. As DNA, the CDR3 is TGTGCCAGCAGTGGGACAGGGGTGCGCAATCAGCCCCAGCATTTT.

This clonotype was seen many times. The chain uses TRBV20-1 and TRBJ2-1, with D perhaps assigned TRBD1 or TRBD2 (5 bases each). Germline loops: CDR1 DFQATT, CDR2 SNEGSKA (reference sequence). Trimming stripped 6 bases from V and 4 bases from J, with 10 bases between. The CDR3 runs 12 residues. The DNA for the CDR3 is TGCAGTGCGCGAGGGGAATACAATGAGCAGTTCTTC. Translating gives CSARGEYNEQFF.

This clonotype occurred a few times. V is TRBV7-2 and J is TRBJ2-7, with 10 bases that match TRBD2. V gave up 4 bases and J gave up 2 bases; unmatched junction bases: 5. The V gene's germline CDR1 is SGHTA and CDR2 FQGNSA. This CDR3 contains 15 residues. Here the CDR3 reads CASSYALAGPYEQYF. CDR3 DNA sequence: TGTGCCAGCAGCTATGCACTAGCGGGGCCCTACGAGCAGTACTTC.

This clonotype was seen more than once but under ten times. V usage is TRBV29-1 and J usage is TRBJ2-7, with 8 bases that match TRBD1. The CDR3 contains 13 residues. V lost 8 bases and J lost 4; bases outside the gene matches: 10. Germline CDR1 SQVTM, CDR2 ANQGSEA. The CDR3 DNA reads TGCAGCATCGAACAGGGGGTTGCGTACGAGCAGTACTTC. Translation: CSIEQGVAYEQYF.

This clonotype has just a few counts. The chain carries TRBV2 and TRBJ2-7, with 8 bases aligning to TRBD2. The germline gives CDR1 SNHLY, CDR2 FYNNEI. V dropped 4 bases and J dropped 4; count of bases not matched to a gene: 9. The CDR3 extends over 15 amino acids. Written as DNA, the CDR3 is TGTGCCAGCAGTGTGGAGCCGGGACTAGGGTACGAGCAGTACTTC. Translating gives CASSVEPGLGYEQYF.

The chain joins TRBV29-1 to TRBJ1-2; TRBD1 matches 8 bases. V gave up 6 bases and J gave up 3 bases; unmatched junction bases: 3. The CDR3 is 12 residues long. Germline lookup yields CDR1 SQVTM and CDR2 ANQGSEA. The CDR3 DNA is TGCAGCGTCAACAGGGGGGACTATGGCTACACCTTC. It codes for CSVNRGDYGYTF.

The chain combines TRBV20-1 with TRBJ1-1, with 7 bases fitting TRBD1. The CDR3 length is 15 residues. Germline CDR1 and CDR2: DFQATT and SNEGSKA (reference sequence). V lost 0 bases, J lost 5 bases, and 9 bases stayed unmatched. This chain's CDR3 is CSARDTQTGRTEAFF. CDR3 DNA sequence: TGCAGTGCTAGAGATACCCAGACAGGGAGGACTGAAGCTTTCTTT.

The table lists this clonotype with a few counts. This sequence joins TRBV7-2 and TRBJ2-2; 8 nucleotides line up with TRBD1. Germline V gene data show CDR1 as SGHTA and CDR2 as FQGNSA. The CDR3 contains 15 residues. Trimming cost V 2 bases and J 8 bases; bases outside gene matches: 7. The CDR3 region has the DNA TGTGCCAGCAGCTTATACAGGGGGATGGCGGGGGAGCTGTTTTTT. Protein product: CASSLYRGMAGELFF.

The rearrangement links TRBV7-6 to TRBJ2-2, with TRBD2 as a possible D gene (6 bases). Per the germline V gene, CDR1 is SGHVS and CDR2 is FNYEAQ. The CDR3 is 16 residues long. V shed 5 bases and J shed 5 bases, with 18 bases lying between them. CDR3 sequence reads: CASSPMGERATGELFF. CDR3 nucleotide sequence: TGTGCCAGCAGCCCTATGGGGGAGCGGGCTACCGGGGAGCTGTTTTTT.

The chain joins TRBV27 to TRBJ2-1; no clear D. The germline gives CDR1 MNHEY, CDR2 SMNVEV (reference sequence). V lost 4 bases and J 8 bases, leaving 6 bases between the germline ends. The CDR3 is 11 amino acids. As DNA, the CDR3 is TGTGCCAGCAGTTGGGCCCATGAGCAGTTCTTC. Its translation: CASSWAHEQFF.

The table lists this clonotype with a few counts. The V call is TRBV4-3, the J call TRBJ2-7, with 15 bases aligning to TRBD2. Germline CDR1 reads LGHNA; CDR2 reads YSLEER. The CDR3 covers 17 residues. The junction had 7 bases not matched to a gene; V was cut back by 4 bases and J by 3 bases. In nucleotides, the CDR3 is TGCGCCAGCAGCCCGGGACTAGCGGGGGGACTCTACTACGAGCAGTACTTC. Protein: CASSPGLAGGLYYEQYF.

Only a few counts were recorded for this clonotype. The J gene is TRBJ2-7, the V gene TRBV2; 7 bases are a match to TRBD1. V shed 5 bases, J shed 7 bases, and the junction held 8 bases outside the gene matches. The CDR3 spans 13 residues. Germline loops: CDR1 SNHLY, CDR2 FYNNEI. The CDR3 loop is CASSLNRGREQYF. The CDR3, as DNA: TGTGCCAGCAGTCTAAACAGGGGTAGGGAGCAGTACTTC. Based on the CDR3 plus reference TRBV2 and TRBJ2-7, the full variable domain is EPEVTQTPSHQVTQMGQEVILRCVPISNHLYFYWYRQILGQKVEFLVSFYNNEISEKSEIFDDQFSVERPDGSNFTLKIRSTKLEDSAMYFCASSLNRGREQYFGPGTRLTVT.

The rearrangement links TRBV7-9 to TRBJ1-2, with D unresolved. V was shortened by 5 bases and J by 8 bases, with 12 bases between the two germline ends. There are 12 residues in the CDR3. Germline V CDR1 and CDR2: SEHNR, FQNEAQ (reference sequence). The CDR3 coding sequence is TGTGCCAGCAGCCCGGAAGGGAAGGGCTACACCTTC. Translating gives CASSPEGKGYTF.

At least ten counts were recorded for this clonotype. This chain uses TRBV10-3 with TRBJ2-2; 10 bases map to TRBD1. Germline trimming cut 7 bases from V and 4 bases from J; bases unmatched to any gene: 3. Germline V gene lookup returns CDR1 ENHRY and CDR2 SYGVKD. The CDR3 is made up of 14 amino acids. The CDR3 nucleotides are TGTGCCATCAACCGGGACAGGGGCACCGGGGAGCTGTTTTTT. Translation: CAINRDRGTGELFF.

The rearrangement uses TRBV11-2 and TRBJ2-1; 11 positions agree with TRBD1. Germline assignment: CDR1 SGHAT and CDR2 FQNNGV. The CDR3 is 13 amino acids. J gave up 14 bases and V 1 base, and 4 bases lay outside the gene matches. CDR3 coding DNA: TGTGCCAGCAGCTTAGGGGGACAGGGGGGAGAGTTCTTC. Protein product: CASSLGGQGGEFF. The whole variable domain, remainder taken from reference TRBV11-2 and TRBJ2-1, is EAGVAQSPRYKIIEKRQSVAFWCNPISGHATLYWYQQILGQGPKLLIQFQNNGVVDDSQLPKDRFSAERLKGVDSTLKIQPAKLEDSAVYLCASSLGGQGGEFFGPGTRLTVL.

The gene calls are TRBV5-5 and TRBJ1-2, with D uncertain. The CDR3 consists of 14 residues. Germline V lookup: CDR1 SGHKS, CDR2 YYEKEE (reference sequence). The V gene lost 4 bases and the J gene lost 1 base, with 11 bases spanning the gap. CDR3 in amino acids: CASSRGVLNYGYTF. The CDR3 nucleotides are TGTGCCAGCAGCCGCGGGGTTCTTAACTATGGCTACACCTTC.

The chain joins TRBV3-1 to TRBJ2-1; D might be TRBD2 (6 bases). CDR1 LGHDT and CDR2 YNNKEL come from the germline V gene (reference sequence). V shed 5 bases and J shed 4 bases, with 24 bases lying between them. The CDR3 covers 18 residues. CDR3 amino acids: CASSGQLGGVGLYNEQFF. Written as DNA, the CDR3 is TGTGCCAGCAGCGGCCAATTAGGCGGGGTCGGTCTTTACAATGAGCAGTTCTTC.

The rearrangement joins TRBV4-2 to TRBJ2-7; TRBD1 matches 11 bases. Germline V gene sequence: CDR1 LGHNA, CDR2 YNFKEQ. This CDR3 is built from 15 residues. V lost 2 bases to trimming and J lost 2 bases; unmatched junction nucleotides: 2. The CDR3 sequence is CASSQTGQGAYEQYF. The CDR3 bases are TGTGCCAGCAGCCAAACGGGACAGGGGGCCTACGAGCAGTACTTC.

The count of this clonotype is one. J is TRBJ1-1 and V is TRBV6-2 or TRBV6-3, with D unresolved. In germline, CDR1 is MNHEY, CDR2 SVGEGT. Deletions cut 2 bases from V and 0 bases from J, with 10 bases between. CDR3 length: 15 amino acids. The CDR3 is CASSYGRKMNTEAFF. CDR3 sequence (DNA): TGTGCCAGCAGTTACGGGAGGAAAATGAACACTGAAGCTTTCTTT.

This clonotype was recorded at least ten times. The chain links TRBV5-5 to TRBJ2-3; D ambiguous. The CDR3 extends over 15 amino acids. CDR1 is SGHKS, CDR2 YYEKEE, per germline (reference sequence). The V and J ends lost 0 bases and 5 bases respectively, with 13 bases between them. CDR3 amino acids: CASSLDDLIEDTQYF. The CDR3, as DNA: TGTGCCAGCAGCTTGGATGACCTCATCGAAGATACGCAGTATTTT.

This clonotype was seen only a few times. This sequence joins TRBV20-1 and TRBJ2-6, with 8 bases lining up with TRBD1. V trimming: 3 bases; J trimming: 1 base; junction bases outside the gene matches: 14. This CDR3 spans 19 amino acids. Germline assignment: CDR1 DFQATT and CDR2 SNEGSKA (reference sequence). CDR3 sequence (DNA): TGCAGTGCTAGCCCTTCAGGGGGCGTTGATATTTCTGGGGCCAACGTCCTGACTTTC. It yields the protein CSASPSGGVDISGANVLTF.

The chain joins TRBV5-1 to TRBJ2-7, with D uncertain. V was pared by 0 bases and J by 3 bases, with 10 bases between. The CDR3 contains 14 residues. Germline V gives CDR1 SGHRS, CDR2 YFSETQ. The CDR3 sequence: CASSLVGSNYEQYF. CDR3 nucleotide sequence: TGCGCCAGCAGCTTGGTCGGCTCTAACTACGAGCAGTACTTC. Full variable domain (missing parts from reference TRBV5-1 and TRBJ2-7): KAGVTQTPRYLIKTRGQQVTLSCSPISGHRSVSWYQQTPGQGLQFLFEYFSETQRNKGNFPGRFSGRQFSNSRSEMNVSTLELGDSALYLCASSLVGSNYEQYFGPGTRLTVT.

This clonotype was counted many times. The chain has TRBV10-3 and TRBJ2-3, with D perhaps TRBD2 (5 bases). Germline-derived CDR1 and CDR2 are ENHRY and SYGVKD. The CDR3 runs to 16 residues. V shed 0 bases and J shed 0 bases, with 10 bases lying between them. The CDR3 bases are TGTGCCATCAGTGAGTCATTAGCGACTAGCACAGATACGCAGTATTTT. It translates to CAISESLATSTDTQYF.

The CDR3 is CASSANRNEQFF. The DNA of the CDR3 is TGCGCCAGCAGCGCGAATAGGAATGAGCAGTTCTTC. The chain joins TRBV10-1 to TRBJ2-1; D is ambiguous. This CDR3 is 12 amino acids long. Germline V gene lookup returns CDR1 WNHNN and CDR2 SYGVQD (reference sequence). The V and J ends lost 6 bases and 7 bases respectively, with 10 bases between them.

This clonotype appeared a few times. This chain links TRBV7-2 with TRBJ2-5; 8 nucleotides line up with TRBD2. Germline V gives CDR1 SGHTA, CDR2 FQGNSA. With V trimmed by 5 bases and J by 5 bases, 16 bases remained unmatched. This CDR3 is 17 amino acids long. The CDR3 here is CASSPAGVRGRRETQYF. In DNA, the CDR3 is TGTGCCAGCAGCCCAGCCGGGGTCCGCGGGAGGCGGGAGACCCAGTACTTC. Drawing the rest from reference TRBV7-2 and TRBJ2-5, the complete variable domain is GAGVSQSPSNKVTEKGKDVELRCDPISGHTALYWYRQSLGQGLEFLIYFQGNSAPDKSGLPSDRFSAERTGGSVSTLTIQRTQQEDSAVYLCASSPAGVRGRRETQYFGPGTRLLVL.

V usage is TRBV5-1 and J usage is TRBJ1-3; D is uncertain. This CDR3 has 13 residues. CDR1 is SGHRS, CDR2 YFSETQ, per germline. Trimming removed 4 bases at V and 3 bases at J, with 8 bases between. CDR3 sequence reads: CASSLGDGNTIYF. The CDR3 region has the DNA TGCGCCAGCAGCCTTGGCGATGGAAACACCATATATTTT.

V usage is TRBV20-1 and J usage is TRBJ1-1, with TRBD1 as a possible D gene (6 bases). Trimming removed 1 base at V and 3 bases at J, with 12 bases between. The CDR3 runs 14 residues. Germline V CDR1 and CDR2: DFQATT, SNEGSKA (reference sequence). The CDR3 bases are TGCAGTGCTAGAGGGGGGCCCAGATACACTGAAGCTTTCTTT. Amino acid sequence: CSARGGPRYTEAFF.

This chain connects TRBV20-1 to TRBJ2-5; TRBD2 matches at 11 bases. The CDR3 spans 16 residues. Germline V lookup: CDR1 DFQATT, CDR2 SNEGSKA (reference sequence). With V trimmed by 5 bases and J by 0 bases, 8 bases remained unmatched. CDR3 nucleotide sequence: TGCAGTGCTGAGGGACTAGCGGCGAGGTACCAAGAGACCCAGTACTTC. Its translation: CSAEGLAARYQETQYF.

The chain recombines TRBV20-1 with TRBJ1-1; tentative D call: TRBD1 (5 bases). Germline CDR1 and CDR2: DFQATT and SNEGSKA (reference sequence). The CDR3 runs to 11 residues. V was shortened by 5 bases and J by 11 bases, with 15 bases between the two germline ends. CDR3 DNA: TGCAGTGCTCCTCTGACAGTGACGGCTTTCTTT. Encoded protein: CSAPLTVTAFF.